One sample yielded the 31 T cell receptor beta chains listed below, sequenced in a study of blood T cell repertoires in COVID-19. The repertoire was sequenced with immunoSEQ multiplex PCR; TCRdb's copy has only in-frame clones and lacks some. The table lists approximately 140,000 clones, approximately 80% of them singletons, with around a sixth in the top ten. The sample consisted of peripheral blood. These receptor sequences come from a man aged 45 to 65 with acute or convalescent COVID-19.

A note on this clone: The junction departs from germline at one end; a sequencing error may be responsible. This chain joins TRBV29-1 and TRBJ1-1, with D possibly matching TRBD1 (5 bases). CDR1 SQVTM and CDR2 ANQGSEA come from the germline V gene. CDR3 length equals 15 residues. The chain's CDR3 is CSVKEAGSMNTEAFF. CDR3 in DNA: TGCAGCGTTAAAGAGGCAGGGTCCATGAACACTGAAGCTTTCTTT. Complete variable domain (other parts from reference TRBV29-1 and TRBJ1-1): SAVISQKPSRDICQRGTSLTIQCQVDSQVTMMFWYRQQPGQSLTLIATANQGSEATYESGFVIDKFPISRPNLTFSTLTVSNMSPEDSSIYLCSVKEAGSMNTEAFFGQGTRLTVV.

This chain joins TRBV20-1 and TRBJ2-3; D possibly corresponds to TRBD2 (5 bases). The CDR3 is 11 residues long. V was pared by 6 bases and J by 8 bases, with 12 bases between. From germline, CDR1 is DFQATT and CDR2 SNEGSKA (reference sequence). CDR3 sequence: CSAEDFPTQYF. For the CDR3, the DNA is TGCAGTGCGGAGGACTTTCCTACGCAGTATTTT.

Comment on this clone: Other DNA sequences in the same sample also yield this CDR3. V gene TRBV7-3 combines with J gene TRBJ2-2; 9 bases align to TRBD1. With V trimmed by 5 bases and J by 4 bases, 5 bases remained unmatched. Looked up from germline, CDR1 is SGHTA and CDR2 is FQGTGA. This CDR3 is 15 amino acids long. CDR3 coding DNA: TGTGCCAGCAGCCAGACAGGGGGAGGCACCGGGGAGCTGTTTTTT. Amino acids: CASSQTGGGTGELFF.

The chain recombines TRBV30 with TRBJ1-2; D is uncertain. The V end lost 0 bases, the J end lost 10 bases, and 12 bases lay between the germline ends. CDR1 and CDR2 from the germline V gene are GTSNPN and SVGIG (reference sequence). The length of the CDR3 is 12 residues. The CDR3 here is CAWSVRRETYTF. CDR3 coding DNA: TGTGCCTGGAGTGTAAGGAGGGAAACCTACACCTTC.

This clone appeared a few times. This chain links TRBV7-3 with TRBJ2-1; the D gene is possibly TRBD1 (6 bases). The germline V gene encodes CDR1 SGHTA and CDR2 FQGTGA. V was clipped by 2 bases and J by 2 bases, with 10 bases between them. The CDR3 runs 15 residues. The chain's CDR3 is CASSLGQGTYNEQFF. CDR3 DNA sequence: TGTGCCAGCAGCTTAGGTCAGGGGACCTACAATGAGCAGTTCTTC.

The genes are TRBV15 and TRBJ2-2; D unresolved. The germline V and J ends were trimmed by 1 base and 4 bases, with 4 bases remaining between them. Looked up from germline, CDR1 is LNHNV and CDR2 is YYDKDF (reference sequence). The CDR3 has 13 amino acids. In DNA, the CDR3 is TGTGCCACCAGCAGAGGAGGCACCGGGGAGCTGTTTTTT. Protein: CATSRGGTGELFF.

This chain links TRBV5-8 with TRBJ1-2; D is unresolved. Per the germline V gene, CDR1 is SGHTS and CDR2 is YDEGEE. Trimming cost V 4 bases and J 0 bases, with 10 bases left between them. The CDR3 loop spans 14 amino acids. The CDR3 is CASSLLPSNYGYTF. DNA for the CDR3: TGTGCCAGCAGCCTACTACCATCTAACTATGGCTACACCTTC. Complete variable domain (other parts from reference TRBV5-8 and TRBJ1-2): EAGVTQSPTHLIKTRGQQATLRCSPISGHTSVYWYQQALGLGLQFLLWYDEGEERNRGNFPPRFSGRQFPNYSSELNVNALELEDSALYLCASSLLPSNYGYTFGSGTRLTVV.

The chain couples TRBV7-2 to TRBJ2-2; TRBD1 matches 10 bases. Germline V gives CDR1 SGHTA, CDR2 FQGNSA. V shed 5 bases and J 7 bases; nucleotides not matched to a gene: 7. The CDR3 contains 15 residues. The CDR3 protein is CASSSGQGGSGELFF. DNA of the CDR3: TGTGCCAGCAGCAGCGGACAGGGGGGAAGCGGGGAGCTGTTTTTT.

This chain links TRBV19 with TRBJ2-3, with TRBD2 identical over 8 bases. The J segment lost 4 bases and the V segment lost 4 bases, leaving 16 bases of the junction unmatched. The CDR3 is 18 amino acids. Germline V gene sequence: CDR1 LNHDA, CDR2 SQIVND (reference sequence). The CDR3 coding sequence is TGTGCCAGTAGTAGGCGATCATGGGGACTAGGGGTGGCAGATACGCAGTATTTT. Its translation: CASSRRSWGLGVADTQYF.

The chain carries TRBV3-1 (or the pseudogene TRBV3-2) and TRBJ2-2; D not certain. The CDR3 is 13 amino acids. With 0 bases removed from V and 7 bases from J, the gap between germline ends came to 6 bases. CDR1 LGHDT and CDR2 YNNKEL come from the germline V gene (reference sequence). As DNA, the CDR3 is TGTGCCAGCAGCCAAGATCGGGTCGGGGAGCTGTTTTTT. It codes for CASSQDRVGELFF.

The chain links TRBV7-2 to TRBJ2-1, with D possibly TRBD2 on 6 matching bases. Germline assignment: CDR1 SGHTA and CDR2 FQGNSA. CDR3 length equals 15 residues. Trimming cost V 6 bases and J 8 bases, with 20 bases left between them. The CDR3 sequence: CASRNTGLGLHEQFF. DNA for the CDR3: TGTGCCAGCAGAAATACGGGACTCGGTTTACATGAGCAGTTCTTC.

This chain connects TRBV7-2 to TRBJ2-3; D perhaps matches TRBD1 (6 bases). V lost 4 bases and J lost 3, with 11 bases in between. CDR1 SGHTA and CDR2 FQGNSA come from the germline V gene. The CDR3 spans 14 residues. The CDR3 coding sequence is TGTGCCAGCAGCTCCGTCCAGGGGACAGATACGCAGTATTTT. Translated, it gives CASSSVQGTDTQYF.

This rearrangement joins TRBV18 to TRBJ2-5, with TRBD2 as a possible D gene (5 bases). CDR1 and CDR2 from the germline V gene are KGHSH and LQKENI. V was cut by 5 bases and J by 2 bases, with 15 bases left in between. CDR3 size: 15 residues. CDR3 sequence reads: CASSSAGVRQETQYF. The DNA of the CDR3 is TGTGCCAGCTCATCAGCCGGGGTAAGGCAAGAGACCCAGTACTTC.

The chain uses TRBV7-9 and TRBJ1-4; D remains ambiguous. With 4 bases removed from V and 8 bases from J, the gap between germline ends came to 11 bases. Germline CDR1 is SEHNR and CDR2 is FQNEAQ (reference sequence). This CDR3 contains 13 residues. CDR3 loop: CASSSGELEKLFF. In DNA, the CDR3 is TGTGCCAGCAGCTCCGGGGAGTTGGAAAAACTGTTTTTT.

This clone came up a few times. This chain connects TRBV2 to TRBJ1-6; weak D call: TRBD1 (5 bases). The CDR3 covers 16 residues. The germline V gene encodes CDR1 SNHLY and CDR2 FYNNEI. The germline V and J ends were trimmed by 3 bases and 2 bases, with 11 bases remaining between them. The CDR3 DNA reads TGTGCCAGCAGTGACGGAGGGGCGGCCTATAATTCACCCCTCCACTTT. The encoded protein is CASSDGGAAYNSPLHF.

The chain uses TRBV6-4 and TRBJ1-2; 7 bases are a match to TRBD1. V trimming: 6 bases; J trimming: 3 bases; junction bases outside the gene matches: 7. The CDR3 extends over 14 amino acids. In germline, CDR1 is MRHNA, CDR2 SNTAGT. The CDR3 region has the DNA TGTGCCAGCAGCCCAAACAGGGGTGACTATGGCTACACCTTC. Translating it yields CASSPNRGDYGYTF.

The chain combines TRBV4-1 with TRBJ2-4, with a possible D match to TRBD1 (5 bases). Germline V gene data show CDR1 as MGHRA and CDR2 as YSYEKL. Trimming took off 2 bases at V and 1 base at J, with 15 bases between the two ends. The CDR3 extends over 17 amino acids. Written as DNA, the CDR3 is TGCGCCAGCAGCCAAATAGGGGTCCTGGGTGCCAAAAACATTCAGTACTTC. Its translation: CASSQIGVLGAKNIQYF.

This chain joins TRBV5-1 and TRBJ1-1, with TRBD1 matching 7 bases. The CDR3 is made up of 13 amino acids. Germline lookup yields CDR1 SGHRS and CDR2 YFSETQ. Trimming took 4 bases from V and 3 from J; bases not matched to a gene: 3. Here the CDR3 reads CASSRTGDTEAFF. The CDR3 region has the DNA TGCGCCAGCAGCCGGACAGGAGACACTGAAGCTTTCTTT.

The rearrangement joins TRBV11-2 to TRBJ2-3, with 11 positions matching TRBD2. This CDR3 has 18 amino acids. Germline trimming cut 2 bases from V and 4 bases from J; bases unmatched to any gene: 11. Germline-derived CDR1 and CDR2 are SGHAT and FQNNGV. The CDR3 DNA follows: TGTGCCAGCAGCTTAATTGTAGCGGGGGGGCCCCTGGCAGATACGCAGTATTTT. It codes for CASSLIVAGGPLADTQYF. Filled out from reference TRBV11-2 and TRBJ2-3, the complete variable domain reads EAGVAQSPRYKIIEKRQSVAFWCNPISGHATLYWYQQILGQGPKLLIQFQNNGVVDDSQLPKDRFSAERLKGVDSTLKIQPAKLEDSAVYLCASSLIVAGGPLADTQYFGPGTRLTVL.

This chain joins TRBV6-5 and TRBJ1-2; 7 nucleotides agree with TRBD1. Germline V lookup: CDR1 MNHEY, CDR2 SVGAGI. V dropped 6 bases and J dropped 6; count of bases not matched to a gene: 13. The CDR3 spans 15 residues. CDR3 DNA sequence: TGTGCCAGCAGGGGGACAGCTGAGGGCCCAAATGGCTACACCTTC. Amino acids: CASRGTAEGPNGYTF.

This clone was observed many times. The genes are TRBV4-1 and TRBJ1-2; 8 nucleotides align to TRBD1. Trimming cost V 4 bases and J 4 bases; bases outside gene matches: 8. The CDR3 spans 15 residues. CDR1 and CDR2 (germline): MGHRA, YSYEKL. The CDR3 DNA follows: TGCGCCAGCAGCCCCCACGGACAGGGTGCCTATGGCTACACCTTC. It is translated as CASSPHGQGAYGYTF.

The chain has TRBV20-1 and TRBJ1-1; TRBD1 is a possible D gene (6 bases). The V end was cut by 3 bases, the J end by 1 base, with 9 bases between. This CDR3 is built from 13 residues. Germline V gene data show CDR1 as DFQATT and CDR2 as SNEGSKA (reference sequence). CDR3: CSASKGGNTEAFF. The CDR3 DNA reads as TGCAGTGCTAGTAAAGGGGGGAACACTGAAGCTTTCTTT.

This clone has just a few counts. The chain has TRBV3-1 (or the pseudogene TRBV3-2) and TRBJ2-1; TRBD2 matches 11 bases. After removal of 3 bases from V and 10 bases from J, the junction contained 5 bases not matched to a gene. The CDR3 runs to 14 residues. In germline, CDR1 is LGHDT, CDR2 YNNKEL (reference sequence). The CDR3 bases are TGTGCCAGCAGCCAGTATATAGCGGGGGGGGAGCAGTTCTTC. Translating it yields CASSQYIAGGEQFF.

The chain is built from TRBV5-4 and TRBJ1-6; 8 bases line up with TRBD1. Trimming cost V 4 bases and J 10 bases; bases outside gene matches: 7. Germline-derived CDR1 and CDR2 are SGHNT and YYREEE (reference sequence). This CDR3 region has 14 residues. The chain's CDR3 is CASSGGQVGSPLHF. For the CDR3, the DNA is TGTGCCAGCAGCGGGGGACAGGTCGGCTCACCCCTCCACTTT.

The chain employs TRBV19 and TRBJ1-4; D may be TRBD1 (5 bases). This CDR3 spans 15 amino acids. Germline CDR1 and CDR2: LNHDA and SQIVND (reference sequence). Trimming shortened V by 6 bases and J by 7 bases, and 18 bases separated the two germline ends. The CDR3 region is CASSPDQGGIEKLFF. DNA for the CDR3: TGTGCCAGTAGCCCCGACCAGGGAGGGATTGAAAAACTGTTTTTT.

This clone was observed many times. This chain connects TRBV4-1 to TRBJ2-1, with no clear D. V lost 1 base and J 0 bases, leaving 10 bases between the germline ends. The CDR3 covers 16 residues. Germline CDR1 reads MGHRA; CDR2 reads YSYEKL. The CDR3 region has the DNA TGCGCCAGCAGCCAAGTCCTAAGAAGCTCCTACAATGAGCAGTTCTTC. As protein: CASSQVLRSSYNEQFF.

This chain uses TRBV30 with TRBJ1-1, with 7 nucleotides matching TRBD1. The CDR3 is made up of 15 amino acids. The junction had 12 bases not matched to a gene; V was cut back by 7 bases and J by 1 base. Germline CDR1 reads GTSNPN; CDR2 reads SVGIG (reference sequence). The CDR3 spells CASSYRGIQNTEAFF. CDR3 DNA: TGTGCCTCTTCTTACAGGGGCATCCAGAACACTGAAGCTTTCTTT.

In nucleotides, the CDR3 is TGTGCCACCAGCAGAGATCGGGGGTTGGGATCACCCCTCCACTTT. Its protein product is CATSRDRGLGSPLHF. The chain uses TRBV15 and TRBJ1-6; D possibly corresponds to TRBD1 (5 bases). Germline CDR1 reads LNHNV; CDR2 reads YYDKDF (reference sequence). Trimming cost V 0 bases and J 10 bases, with 13 bases left between them. The CDR3 has 15 amino acids. Using reference TRBV15 and TRBJ1-6 for the parts outside the CDR3, the full variable domain is DAMVIQNPRYQVTQFGKPVTLSCSQTLNHNVMYWYQQKSSQAPKLLFHYYDKDFNNEADTPDNFQSRRPNTSFCFLDIRSPGLGDTAMYLCATSRDRGLGSPLHFGNGTRLTVT.

There are a few counts of this clone. The chain's CDR3 is CAWTKDRRTEAFF. CDR3 sequence (DNA): TGTGCCTGGACCAAAGACAGGCGCACTGAAGCTTTCTTT. The rearrangement links TRBV30 to TRBJ1-1; D is perhaps TRBD1 (6 bases). V dropped 4 bases and J dropped 4 bases, with 13 bases sitting between them. The germline V gene encodes CDR1 GTSNPN and CDR2 SVGIG (reference sequence). The CDR3 length is 13 residues. The variable domain in full, with the rest retrieved from reference TRBV30 and TRBJ1-1, is SQTIHQWPATLVQPVGSPLSLECTVEGTSNPNLYWYRQAAGRGLQLLFYSVGIGQISSEVPQNLSASRPQDRQFILSSKKLLLSDSGFYLCAWTKDRRTEAFFGQGTRLTVV.

The chain is built from TRBV30 and TRBJ1-1; no reliable D call. This CDR3 is 13 amino acids long. CDR1 and CDR2 from the germline V gene are GTSNPN and SVGIG (reference sequence). V was clipped by 2 bases and J by 0 bases, with 7 bases between them. Written as DNA, the CDR3 is TGTGCCTGGAGTTTGCGGTTGAACACTGAAGCTTTCTTT. As protein: CAWSLRLNTEAFF.

This chain connects TRBV5-1 to TRBJ2-7, with 10 bases that match TRBD2. In germline, CDR1 is SGHRS, CDR2 YFSETQ. V lost 1 base to trimming and J lost 4 bases; unmatched junction nucleotides: 5. The CDR3 extends over 15 amino acids. The CDR3 protein is CASSLISGGAYEQYF. The CDR3 region has the DNA TGCGCCAGCAGCTTGATCAGCGGGGGGGCTTACGAGCAGTACTTC.